The next 2 T cell receptor beta chains were all read from a single sample in a study of human CD8 memory T cell subsets. TCR beta libraries were made by UMI-labeled 5' RACE. From its re-call of the 5' RACE reads, TCRdb lists each CDR3 protein once, without DNA. The specimen's table records around 3,100 distinct CDR3 sequences. The sequenced sample consisted of CD8+ T cells from PBMCs. The source is a human donor in good health.

The V call is TRBV29-1, the J call TRBJ1-2; absent DNA, TCRdb's TRBD1 call cannot be checked. Germline V gene sequence: CDR1 SQVTM, CDR2 ANQGSEA. The CDR3 is 13 residues long. The CDR3 is CSVEWGREFGYTF.

This sequence joins TRBV12-3 or TRBV12-4 and TRBJ2-7; TCRdb names TRBD1, which stays unverified in the absence of DNA. This CDR3 has 13 amino acids. CDR3 residues: CASSKTGVNEQYF.